This TCR beta chain was retrieved from a study of blood T cell repertoires in COVID-19. Study background: The analysed material was cDNA or gDNA that came from T cells, B-cell-depleted T cells, or PBMCs.

Germline V lookup: CDR1 SGHRS, CDR2 YFSETQ. Trimming took 1 base from V and 4 from J; bases not matched to a gene: 1. The CDR3 has 13 residues. Remarks on this clone: The sample carries other DNA sequences with the same CDR3.

As originally analysed: Quantification of nucleated cells was approximated via reference gene primer amplification. Generated by immunoSEQ multiplex PCR, the TCRdb table keeps only in-frame clones and is missing some. The V and J calls and clone size come from that table; D and trimming were worked out from the DNA. The sample holds about 290,000 clones; around 89% are singletons and the top ten take around 4.4%. Sequenced sample: peripheral blood. The clonotype comes from a man between 40 and 49 years old with acute or convalescent COVID-19. The chain links TRBV5-1 to TRBJ1-2; 7 nucleotides line up with TRBD1. The CDR3 sequence is CASSLRQGYGYTF. The CDR3 bases are TGCGCCAGCAGCTTGCGACAGGGCTATGGCTACACCTTC.